A selection of T cell receptor beta chains follows, all from one sample in a study of cytomegalovirus exposure and HLA in healthy donors. Sequencing used immunoSEQ multiplex PCR; TCRdb keeps in-frame clones, though not all of them. The table records 200,000 to 300,000 clones, roughly 86% of them present only once. Specimen: PBMCs. The receptors shown here come from a woman in her 30s in good health and CMV-seropositive. Both conserved end residues are trimmed from each CDR3.

j_gene,v_gene,CDR3aa
TRBJ2-7,TRBV28,ASSLFTSGVNEQY
TRBJ2-7,TRBV5-6,ASNSPGDRKTYEQY
TRBJ1-1,TRBV7-6,ASSLMGALNTEAF
TRBJ2-2,TRBV19,ATGTSGNTGELF
TRBJ2-7,TRBV7-8,ASSIKREEPYEQY
TRBJ2-5,TRBV6-1,ASSDFYLQGQETQY
TRBJ1-2,TRBV9,ASSVTPGTGERNYGYT
TRBJ2-6,TRBV7-9,ASSFIVLSGANVLT
TRBJ1-1,TRBV30,ACRTGSNTEAF
TRBJ2-1,TRBV11-2,ASSSRLAYNEQF
TRBJ2-3,TRBV7-3,ASSGGRANTDTQY
TRBJ1-2,TRBV10-3,AIMGTDRVGGYT
TRBJ2-5,TRBV10-1,ASSRTGGGETQY
TRBJ2-7,TRBV19,ASSRELVLYEQY
TRBJ1-2,TRBV27,ASSSMAGQGNYGYT
TRBJ2-7,TRBV9,ASSAQSGQYYEQY
TRBJ2-3,TRBV27,ASRSLAYTDTQY
TRBJ1-5,TRBV11-3,ASSTGQGQPQH
TRBJ2-2,TRBV19,ASIGTSNTGELF
TRBJ2-5,TRBV6-6,ASRLSGGQETQY
TRBJ1-2,TRBV6-6,ASSYSKEDSNGYT
TRBJ1-5,TRBV27,ASSSTTGSNQPQH
TRBJ1-3,TRBV5-1,ASSFGQGPRNTIY
TRBJ2-1,TRBV5-1,ASSIGTSFEQF
TRBJ1-2,TRBV2,ASRGTGKRVGGGGYT
TRBJ2-2,TRBV5-1,ASSFLAGANTGELF
TRBJ2-7,TRBV30,AWSIGGTVY
TRBJ2-5,TRBV6-6,ASSGQQETQY
TRBJ2-2,TRBV6-5,ASSYSAGADTGELF
TRBJ2-3,TRBV7-2,ASSSLNGSPNTQY
TRBJ1-2,TRBV5-1,ASSLDRVEGYT
TRBJ2-7,TRBV28,ASSSTSEYEQY
TRBJ1-1,TRBV19,ASSRSISWGHEAF
TRBJ2-7,TRBV5-6,ASSDLTRDSYEQY
TRBJ2-1,TRBV27,ASSLQITSGRAYNEQF
TRBJ2-7,TRBV6-1,ASSVTGQEQY
TRBJ2-5,TRBV29-1,SVVSGSETQY
TRBJ1-5,TRBV6-1,ASSEGRGGNQPQH
TRBJ2-7,TRBV14,ASSDRVTYEQY
TRBJ2-1,TRBV6-5,AAAKQGSGYNEQF
TRBJ2-7,TRBV25-1,ASSEYGGRGDYEQY
TRBJ2-1,TRBV15,ATGDLNNEQF
TRBJ1-1,TRBV5-1,ASSLESGGLTEAF
TRBJ2-7,TRBV30,AWTKKAGVGEQY
TRBJ2-7,TRBV30,AWRARSYEQY
TRBJ1-1,TRBV5-1,ASSEGQNTEAF
TRBJ1-1,TRBV19,ASSISIRGLNTEAF
TRBJ1-2,TRBV6-5,ASSNLGGDYGYT
TRBJ2-5,TRBV9,ASSVDSGQGIGTQY
TRBJ2-1,TRBV5-1,ASSLASGSSYNEQF
TRBJ2-3,TRBV23-1,ASRTQGFTDTQY
TRBJ2-5,TRBV29-1,SVEGVDGRAVWQETQY
TRBJ2-7,TRBV28,ASITGMGYEQY
TRBJ2-3,TRBV7-2,ASSPTVVSTDTQY
TRBJ1-5,TRBV7-8,ASSSTPKKEIQPQH
TRBJ2-1,TRBV2,ASIRGEGLYEQF
TRBJ2-3,TRBV27,ASSPLTGGGTDTQY